These T cell receptor beta chains were read from a single sample in a study of immune evolution from preneoplasia to lung adenocarcinoma. Using immunoSEQ multiplex PCR, the repertoire was profiled, and TCRdb retains in-frame clones only, with some absent. This table holds 13,000 to 15,000 clones, over 75% found once. Sequencing was performed on FFPE lung adenocarcinoma in situ tissue. All receptors come from an older donor with lung adenocarcinoma. Both conserved end residues are trimmed from each CDR3.

TRBV7-9 ASSLASVRDTQY
TRBV6-6 ASSYSREAYEQY
TRBV7-8 ASSLGVTGNNEQF
TRBV5-1 ASSLGQGVGYT
TRBV7-2 ASSPPGSYYEQY
TRBV10-3 AISDPGDRQAF
TRBV7-6 ASSLVARLDEQY
TRBV25-1 ASRGSSGANVLT
TRBV20-1 RVGQGNEQY
TRBV19 ASTRKGDRGLAGSFVELF
TRBV20-1 SADKNYGYT
TRBV6-5 ASNRAQSGEQF
TRBV30 AWAAGTGGRTDTQY
TRBV11-2 ASRGGETDTQY
TRBV5-4 ASSLEPSDTEAF
TRBV28 ASSLGTGMFNEQF
TRBV30 AWRGRTYEQY